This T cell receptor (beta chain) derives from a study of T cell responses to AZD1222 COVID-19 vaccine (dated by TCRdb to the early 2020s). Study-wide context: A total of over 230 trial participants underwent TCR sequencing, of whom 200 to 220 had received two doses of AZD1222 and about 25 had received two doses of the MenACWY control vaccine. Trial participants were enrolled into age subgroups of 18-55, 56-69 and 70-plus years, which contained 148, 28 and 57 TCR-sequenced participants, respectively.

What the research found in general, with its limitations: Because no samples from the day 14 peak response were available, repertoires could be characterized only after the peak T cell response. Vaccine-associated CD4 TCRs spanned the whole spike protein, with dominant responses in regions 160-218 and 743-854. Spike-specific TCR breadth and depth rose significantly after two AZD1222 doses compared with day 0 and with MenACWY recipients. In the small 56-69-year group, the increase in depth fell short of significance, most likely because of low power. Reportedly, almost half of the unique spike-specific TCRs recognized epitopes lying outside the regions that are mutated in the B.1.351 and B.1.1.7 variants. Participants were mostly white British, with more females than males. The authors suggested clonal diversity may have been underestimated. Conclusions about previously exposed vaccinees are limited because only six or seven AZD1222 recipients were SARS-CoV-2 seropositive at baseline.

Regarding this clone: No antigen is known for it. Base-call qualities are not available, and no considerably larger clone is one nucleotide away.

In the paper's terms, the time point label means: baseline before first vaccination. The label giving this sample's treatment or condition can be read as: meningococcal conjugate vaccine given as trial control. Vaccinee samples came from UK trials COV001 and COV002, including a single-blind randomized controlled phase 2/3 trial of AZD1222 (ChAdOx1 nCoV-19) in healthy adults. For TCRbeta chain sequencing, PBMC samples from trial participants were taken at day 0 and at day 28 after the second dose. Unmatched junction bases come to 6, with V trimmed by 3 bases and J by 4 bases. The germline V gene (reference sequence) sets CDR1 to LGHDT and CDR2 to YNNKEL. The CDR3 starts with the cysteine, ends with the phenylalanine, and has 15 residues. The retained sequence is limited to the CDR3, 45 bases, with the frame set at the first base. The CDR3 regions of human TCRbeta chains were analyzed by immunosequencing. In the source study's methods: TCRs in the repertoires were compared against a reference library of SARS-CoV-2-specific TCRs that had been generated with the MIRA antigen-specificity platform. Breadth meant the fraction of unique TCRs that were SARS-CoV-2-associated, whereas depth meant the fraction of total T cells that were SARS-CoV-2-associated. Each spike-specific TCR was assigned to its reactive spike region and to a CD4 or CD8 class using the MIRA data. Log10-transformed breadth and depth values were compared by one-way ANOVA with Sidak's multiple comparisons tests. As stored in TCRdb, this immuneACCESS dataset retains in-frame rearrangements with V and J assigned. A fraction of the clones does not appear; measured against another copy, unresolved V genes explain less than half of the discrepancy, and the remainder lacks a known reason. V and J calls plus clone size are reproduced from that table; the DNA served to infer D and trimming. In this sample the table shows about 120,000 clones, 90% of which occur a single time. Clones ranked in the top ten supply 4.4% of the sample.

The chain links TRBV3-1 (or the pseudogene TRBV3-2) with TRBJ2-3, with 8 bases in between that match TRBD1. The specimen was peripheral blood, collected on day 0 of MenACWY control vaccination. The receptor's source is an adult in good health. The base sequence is TGTGCCAGCAGCCAGACAGGGGTGGGGGCAGATACGCAGTATTTT. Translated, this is CASSQTGVGADTQYF.